Following are 9 T cell receptor beta chains from one sample sequenced in a study of blood T cell repertoires in COVID-19 (dated by TCRdb to 2020 to 2022). Libraries were prepared through the immunoSEQ multiplex PCR assay. TCRdb re-hosts the immuneACCESS table, in-frame sequences only. Its copies lack some clones; in the studies checked, an unresolved V gene accounts for under half of them, and the cause for the rest is not known. Present in this sample are around 300,000 clones, roughly 92% of which were seen just once. Of the sample, over 2% is held by the ten largest clones. The sequenced material came from peripheral blood. All receptors derive from a woman in her 30s with COVID-19, enrolled during active disease.

The chain combines TRBV5-1 with TRBJ1-1; TRBD1 matches 7 bases. The V gene's germline CDR1 is SGHRS and CDR2 YFSETQ. V was pared by 4 bases and J by 2 bases, with 11 bases of the junction left unmatched. The CDR3 sequence is 16 residues long. CDR3 region: CASSLGQTSPNTEAFF. The CDR3 region has the DNA TGCGCCAGCAGCCTGGGACAGACCTCCCCTAACACTGAAGCTTTCTTT.

In nucleotides, the CDR3 is TGTGCCAGCAGTTTTCTAGCGGGAGGCAGAGAGACCCAGTACTTC. It specifies CASSFLAGGRETQYF. V is TRBV27 and J is TRBJ2-5; 11 bases line up with TRBD2. The CDR3 sequence is 15 residues long. CDR1 and CDR2 from the germline V gene are MNHEY and SMNVEV (reference sequence). The J segment lost 4 bases and the V segment lost 3 bases, leaving 4 bases of the junction unmatched.

This chain links TRBV6-5 with TRBJ1-2; D might be TRBD1 (6 bases). V lost 11 bases, J lost 3 bases, and 7 bases lay in between. This CDR3 has 10 amino acids. Germline CDR1 and CDR2: MNHEY and SVGAGI. In nucleotides, the CDR3 is TGTGCCGCAGGGGACTATGGCTACACCTTC. Translation: CAAGDYGYTF.

This chain uses TRBV29-1 with TRBJ1-1, with D hard to call. CDR1 and CDR2 from the germline V gene are SQVTM and ANQGSEA. The germline V and J ends were trimmed by 4 bases and 3 bases, with 6 bases remaining between them. The CDR3 runs 11 residues. CDR3 DNA: TGCAGCGTTGTGAGGGACACTGAAGCTTTCTTT. Its protein product is CSVVRDTEAFF.

This chain joins TRBV19 and TRBJ1-1; a possible D gene is TRBD1 (6 bases). The CDR3 has 12 residues. Trimming removed 10 bases at V and 2 bases at J, with 11 bases between. The germline gives CDR1 LNHDA, CDR2 SQIVND (reference sequence). Here the CDR3 reads CATRTANTEAFF. DNA of the CDR3: TGTGCCACCCGGACAGCCAACACTGAAGCTTTCTTT. Filled out from reference TRBV19 and TRBJ1-1, the complete variable domain reads DGGITQSPKYLFRKEGQNVTLSCEQNLNHDAMYWYRQDPGQGLRLIYYSQIVNDFQKGDIAEGYSVSREKKESFPLTVTSAQKNPTAFYLCATRTANTEAFFGQGTRLTVV.

This chain uses TRBV2 with TRBJ2-7; TRBD1 agrees at 8 bases. The trim removed 4 bases at V and 2 bases at J, leaving 4 bases unmatched. Germline CDR1 reads SNHLY; CDR2 reads FYNNEI. This CDR3 is built from 14 residues. The CDR3 sequence is CASSGQGRTYEQYF. As DNA, the CDR3 is TGTGCCAGCAGTGGACAGGGGAGAACCTACGAGCAGTACTTC.

This chain joins TRBV30 and TRBJ2-5; 10 nucleotides match TRBD1. The germline V gene has CDR1 GTSNPN and CDR2 SVGIG (reference sequence). There are 15 residues in the CDR3. V was clipped by 2 bases and J by 4 bases; unmatched bases: 7. CDR3 coding DNA: TGTGCCTGGAGTAAAGGGGACAGGGGAAGAGAGACCCAGTACTTC. Its translation: CAWSKGDRGRETQYF. Full variable domain (rest looked up from reference TRBV30 and TRBJ2-5): SQTIHQWPATLVQPVGSPLSLECTVEGTSNPNLYWYRQAAGRGLQLLFYSVGIGQISSEVPQNLSASRPQDRQFILSSKKLLLSDSGFYLCAWSKGDRGRETQYFGPGTRLLVL.

V gene TRBV7-3 combines with J gene TRBJ2-1; D call uncertain. Per germline, CDR1 SGHTA and CDR2 FQGTGA. The V end was cut by 4 bases, the J end by 6 bases, with 10 bases between. The length of the CDR3 is 13 residues. DNA of the CDR3: TGTGCCAGCAGCTCGATAGCATTCAATGAGCAGTTCTTC. It specifies CASSSIAFNEQFF.

J is TRBJ2-2 and V is TRBV3-1 (or the pseudogene TRBV3-2); TRBD1 matches at 7 bases. The ends lost 5 bases at V and 7 bases at J; junction bases unmatched: 10. The CDR3 loop spans 15 amino acids. Germline-derived CDR1 and CDR2 are LGHDT and YNNKEL (reference sequence). CDR3 nucleotide sequence: TGTGCCAGCAGCTCGCGACAGGGTTGGGACGGGGAGCTGTTTTTT. This gives the protein CASSSRQGWDGELFF.